This paragraph covers one T cell receptor beta chain sequence. Per the original methods: Estimation of nucleated cell counts was performed using reference gene primer amplification. Clones were read by immunoSEQ multiplex PCR, and TCRdb kept only the in-frame ones, dropping some. That table supplies the V and J calls and clone size; D and trimming were determined from the DNA. The profile shows approximately 240,000 clones, less than 85% of them singletons. The source of the sample is a study of blood T cell repertoires in COVID-19. Study overall: Spain, Italy and the United States supplied samples that represented acute and convalescent COVID-19. T cells, B-cell-depleted T cells, or PBMCs provided the cDNA or gDNA that served as material.

The V and J ends lost 6 bases and 2 bases respectively, with 14 bases between them. Germline values: CDR1 KGHSH, CDR2 LQKENI. The CDR3 has 15 residues. This receptor was obtained from an elderly woman with active or convalescent COVID-19. The sequencing sample was made of peripheral blood. The gene calls are TRBV18 and TRBJ1-5; no clear D. CDR3 in DNA: TGTGCCAGCTCCGCGGGGATAGGACGCAATCAGCCCCAGCATTTT. This codes for CASSAGIGRNQPQHF.